The rows below give T cell receptor beta chains drawn from one sample of a study of OX40 agonist ivuxolimab in advanced cancers. The method was immunoSEQ multiplex PCR; TCRdb's version includes in-frame clones alone and lacks a portion of them. The table includes around 60,000 clones, roughly nine tenths detected once. The sequencing used CD4+ or CD8+ T cells sorted from blood, collected in a trial of the OX40 agonist ivuxolimab. The receptors shown here come from an adult with an advanced solid tumor such as melanoma, head and neck, liver or kidney cancer. Each CDR3 is given with its conserved first and last residue. Fields, in order: D gene, V gene, J gene, clone size, CDR3 DNA, CDR3 protein. The D gene is left open where the match is weak. Clone size appears in some rows only: once, few, many, or a class for an expanded clone.

NA,TRBV11-2,TRBJ2-1,once,TGTGCCAGCAGCTTAGAGGACAATGAGCAGTTCTTC,CASSLEDNEQFF
NA,TRBV11-2,TRBJ1-2,NA,TGTGCCAGCAGCTCATACCCCCTCCAACAGGGTTTTCCTGGCTACACCTTC,CASSSYPLQQGFPGYTF
TRBD2,TRBV7-9,TRBJ2-7,NA,TGTGCCAGCAGCTTAGTTGGACTAGCTTTCGAGCAGTACTTC,CASSLVGLAFEQYF
TRBD1,TRBV5-6,TRBJ2-2,NA,TGTGCCAGCAGCTTGGGTACGACAGGGGCCGGGGAGCTGTTTTTT,CASSLGTTGAGELFF
NA,TRBV5-4,TRBJ2-7,NA,TGTGCCAGCAGCACCGGGACTCAAATCTACGAGCAGTACTTC,CASSTGTQIYEQYF
NA,TRBV19,TRBJ2-7,many,TGTGCCAGTAGTATGCCCGGGAGTTTTTACGAGCAGTACTTC,CASSMPGSFYEQYF
TRBD1,TRBV27,TRBJ2-2,NA,TGTGCCAGCAGTTTAGGACAGGGGGTGACCGGGGAGCTGTTTTTT,CASSLGQGVTGELFF
NA,TRBV7-6,TRBJ2-2,NA,TGTGCCAGCACCCCCGTCGGACAGAACACCGGGGAGCTGTTTTTT,CASTPVGQNTGELFF
NA,TRBV7-8,TRBJ2-7,NA,TGTGCCAGCAGCTTAGGGGGCACCTACGAGCAGTACTTC,CASSLGGTYEQYF
TRBD1,TRBV27,TRBJ1-1,once,TGTGCCAGCAGTTCCAGACAGGGCCTGAACACTGAAGCTTTCTTT,CASSSRQGLNTEAFF
TRBD1,TRBV11-2,TRBJ2-7,NA,TGTGCCAGCAGCTTAGGGATGACAGGGGACTCCTACGAGCAGTACTTC,CASSLGMTGDSYEQYF
TRBD1,TRBV5-4,TRBJ2-7,NA,TGTGCCAGCAGCTGGGGGGACAGGGGTTCCTACGAGCAGTACTTC,CASSWGDRGSYEQYF
TRBD1,TRBV5-6,TRBJ1-1,NA,TGTGCCAGCAGCCAGGGACAGGGGATTGAAGCTTTCTTT,CASSQGQGIEAFF
TRBD2,TRBV28,TRBJ2-3,NA,TGTGCCAGCAGTTCCCCCCTAGCGGGCAGCACAGATACGCAGTATTTT,CASSSPLAGSTDTQYF
TRBD2,TRBV27,TRBJ2-1,NA,TGTGCCAGCAGTACTAGCGGGAGGGCCAATGAGCAGTTCTTC,CASSTSGRANEQFF
NA,TRBV11-2,TRBJ2-7,NA,TGTGCCAGCAGCTTTGGCAGGACCTACGAGCAGTACTTC,CASSFGRTYEQYF
TRBD2,TRBV5-1,TRBJ2-3,NA,TGCGCCAGCAGCTTGCAGTGGGAGGGAAGCACAGATACGCAGTATTTT,CASSLQWEGSTDTQYF
NA,TRBV19,TRBJ1-1,NA,TGTGCCAGTAGGGAAGAGAACACTGAAGCTTTCTTT,CASREENTEAFF
NA,TRBV19,TRBJ1-5,once,TGTGCCAGTAGTACACGGGACTACAATCAGCCCCAGCATTTT,CASSTRDYNQPQHF
TRBD2,TRBV13,TRBJ2-4,NA,TGTGCCAGCAGCCAAACTAGCGGGGAGACCAAAAACATTCAGTACTTC,CASSQTSGETKNIQYF
TRBD1,TRBV27,TRBJ2-7,NA,TGTGCCAGCAGCCTCGGGACAGACTACGAGCAGTACTTC,CASSLGTDYEQYF
NA,TRBV19,TRBJ2-7,NA,TGTGCCAGTAGTATAGATCAGTACGAGCAGTACTTC,CASSIDQYEQYF
NA,TRBV6-4,TRBJ2-2,NA,TGTGCCAGCAGATCTGCTGCCGGCACCGGGGAGCTGTTTTTT,CASRSAAGTGELFF
TRBD1,TRBV5-1,TRBJ1-3,NA,TGCGCCAGCAGCAGGGACAGGGGGACTGGAAACACCATATATTTT,CASSRDRGTGNTIYF